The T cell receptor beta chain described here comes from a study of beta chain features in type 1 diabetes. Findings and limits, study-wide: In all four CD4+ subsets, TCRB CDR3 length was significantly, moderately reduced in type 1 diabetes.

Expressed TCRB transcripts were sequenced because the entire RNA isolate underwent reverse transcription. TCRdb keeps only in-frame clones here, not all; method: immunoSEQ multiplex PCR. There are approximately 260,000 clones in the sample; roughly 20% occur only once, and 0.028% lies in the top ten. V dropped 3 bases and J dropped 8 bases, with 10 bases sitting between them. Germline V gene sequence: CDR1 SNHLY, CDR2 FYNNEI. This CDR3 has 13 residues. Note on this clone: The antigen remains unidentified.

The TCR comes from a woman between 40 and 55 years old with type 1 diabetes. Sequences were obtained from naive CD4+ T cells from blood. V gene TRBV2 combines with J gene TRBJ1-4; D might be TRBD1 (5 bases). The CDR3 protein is CASSDPGREKLFF. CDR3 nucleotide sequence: TGTGCCAGCAGTGACCCAGGGCGGGAAAAACTGTTTTTT.